These T cell receptor beta chains were read from a single sample in a study of control samples from healthy donors and cancer patients. Here immunoSEQ multiplex PCR was the method, and the copy in TCRdb shows in-frame clones only, minus some. The sample lists around 130,000 clones; nearly 90% were seen once. Sequencing used blood. The receptors derive from a man aged 45-60 years in good health. Both conserved end residues are part of each CDR3. D genes are given only for firm matches. Clone size is shown for a subset of rows, as once, few, many or a class of expanded clone.

v_call,cdr3_length,d_call,j_call,clone_size,cdr3_nt,cdr3_aa
TRBV2,14,-,TRBJ1-1,-,TGTGCCAGCAGCACGAATGGGGGGGACACTGAAGCTTTCTTT,CASSTNGGDTEAFF
TRBV6-5,13,TRBD1,TRBJ1-1,-,TGTGCCAGCAGAACAGGGGTGCGCACTGAAGCTTTCTTT,CASRTGVRTEAFF
TRBV5-1,15,TRBD1,TRBJ1-2,-,TGCGCCAGCAGCCAGTCAGGGGGGGCTAACTATGGCTACACCTTC,CASSQSGGANYGYTF
TRBV3-1/TRBV3-2,16,TRBD1,TRBJ1-5,-,TGTGCCAGCAGCCAAGGCGGACAGGGACAAAGTCAGCCCCAGCATTTT,CASSQGGQGQSQPQHF
TRBV3-1/TRBV3-2,15,-,TRBJ1-2,-,TGTGCCAGCAGCCAAGATCGGGAACACGTCGGTCGTTACACCTTC,CASSQDREHVGRYTF
TRBV11-3,13,-,TRBJ2-3,-,TGTGCCAGCAGCTTATCAGGGGCAGATACGCAGTATTTT,CASSLSGADTQYF
TRBV10-2,13,-,TRBJ1-1,few,TGCGCCACCACCTATGGGGGATACACTGAAGCTTTCTTT,CATTYGGYTEAFF
TRBV6-5,12,TRBD1,TRBJ2-7,few,TGTGCCAGCATGACAGGGGACTACGAGCAGTACTTC,CASMTGDYEQYF
TRBV19,17,-,TRBJ2-4,-,TGTGCCAGTAGTATAGATCAGGGCTCGGGGGCCAAAAACATTCAGTACTTC,CASSIDQGSGAKNIQYF
TRBV9,16,TRBD2,TRBJ2-5,-,TGTGCCAGCAGCGTAGGGGGAGGGAGCCCCAAAGAGACCCAGTACTTC,CASSVGGGSPKETQYF
TRBV7-3,12,-,TRBJ2-3,-,TGTGCCAGCAGCCGCTCGACAGATACGCAGTATTTT,CASSRSTDTQYF
TRBV4-1,16,TRBD1,TRBJ1-5,-,TGCGCCAGCAGCCGAAGTGACAGGGTCTGGAGTCAGCCCCAGCATTTT,CASSRSDRVWSQPQHF
TRBV7-9,17,-,TRBJ1-3,-,TGTGCCAGCAGCACTTCTTTCCAAGTGCTGTCTGGAAACACCATATATTTT,CASSTSFQVLSGNTIYF
TRBV7-9,15,-,TRBJ2-5,-,TGTGCCAGCAGCCGCCTACGACCTCTACAAGAGACCCAGTACTTC,CASSRLRPLQETQYF
TRBV13,16,TRBD2,TRBJ2-5,-,TGTGCCAGCAGCTCCGTAGGCGGGGGGGCCCAAGAGACCCAGTACTTC,CASSSVGGGAQETQYF
TRBV19,16,-,TRBJ1-2,once,TGTGCCAGTAGTCCCCGGGAAGGTCCCCGTCACTATGGCTACACCTTC,CASSPREGPRHYGYTF
TRBV11-2,14,-,TRBJ1-6,-,TGTGCCAGCAGCTGGGACGGTGGTAATTCACCCCTCCACTTT,CASSWDGGNSPLHF
TRBV6-1,15,TRBD1,TRBJ2-3,once,TGTGCCAGCAGTGAGAGGGGACAGGGAACAGATACGCAGTATTTT,CASSERGQGTDTQYF
TRBV27,14,-,TRBJ1-6,-,TGTGCCAGCAGTTTATCTCCAGCTAATTCACCCCTCCACTTT,CASSLSPANSPLHF
TRBV28,14,TRBD1,TRBJ1-2,-,TGTGCCAACAGTTTTGGACAGGGGGGAGTCGGCTACACCTTC,CANSFGQGGVGYTF
TRBV2,13,-,TRBJ2-5,-,TGTGCCAGCAGGCTAAGGTACAAAGAGACCCAGTACTTC,CASRLRYKETQYF
TRBV14,12,-,TRBJ2-3,-,TGTGCCAGCGGCTTCGAGACAGATACGCAGTATTTT,CASGFETDTQYF